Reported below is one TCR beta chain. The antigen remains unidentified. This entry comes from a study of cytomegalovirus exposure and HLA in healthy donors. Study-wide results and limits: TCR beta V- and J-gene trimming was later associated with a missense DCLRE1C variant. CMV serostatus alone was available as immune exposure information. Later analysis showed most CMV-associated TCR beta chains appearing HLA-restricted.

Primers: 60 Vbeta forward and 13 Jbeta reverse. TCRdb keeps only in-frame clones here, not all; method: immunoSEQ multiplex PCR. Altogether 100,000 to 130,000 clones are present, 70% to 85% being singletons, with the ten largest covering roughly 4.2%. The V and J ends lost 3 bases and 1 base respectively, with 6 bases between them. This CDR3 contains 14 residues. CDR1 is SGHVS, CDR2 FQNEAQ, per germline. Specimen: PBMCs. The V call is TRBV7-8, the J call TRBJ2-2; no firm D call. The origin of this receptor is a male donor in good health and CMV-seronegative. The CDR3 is CASSLLGNTGELFF. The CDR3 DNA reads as TGTGCCAGCAGCTTGCTAGGGAACACCGGGGAGCTGTTTTTT. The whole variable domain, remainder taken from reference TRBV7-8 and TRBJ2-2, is GAGVSQSPRYKVAKRGQDVALRCDPISGHVSLFWYQQALGQGPEFLTYFQNEAQLDKSGLPSDRFFAERPEGSVSTLKIQRTQQEDSAVYLCASSLLGNTGELFFGEGSRLTVL.